This T cell receptor beta chain was identified during a study of cytomegalovirus exposure and HLA in healthy donors (dated 2017 in TCRdb). A note on the overall study: An earlier analysis of several hundred of the donors reported around 280 Gb of sequence data and 117 million unique TCR beta sequences obtained from some 170 million T cells. Alongside the repertoire data, information on donor age, sex, ethnicity and CMV serostatus was compiled. An early release covering 550 to 650 HLA-typed donors comprised 250 to 350 gigabases of sequencing data and tens of millions of unique TCR sequences. The T cell repertoires of around 670 subjects were profiled by immunosequencing and related to cytomegalovirus serostatus. A separate validation cohort of over a hundred different subjects was used in addition to the roughly 700-subject first cohort. A later analysis re-examined previously published TCR beta repertoires from hundreds of donors and added high-resolution HLA genotyping to investigate patterns of TCR occurrence. Among some 400 genotyped donors of the cohort, an average of about 240,000 unique TCR beta nucleotide sequences was sequenced per donor, of which about 20% were non-productive. Because of strong linkage in the cohort, four or five DR-DQ haplotypes were treated as single units for association and clustering. In the later analysis, no new phenotypic data were used to find candidate immune exposures; instead, reliance was placed on TCR beta sequences and their occurrence across donors. A later genetic analysis took genome-wide SNP genotypes for 398 of the 666 donors and used that subset as a discovery cohort. Among the roughly 400 genotyped donors, approximately 77% belonged to the genetic ancestry cluster associated with self-reported Caucasian donors. The study was designed to test whether signatures of past pathogen exposure could be identified by cataloging public T cell receptors. Every repertoire in the discovery cohort had been generated on one and the same sequencing platform. To predict cytomegalovirus infection status, the study brought together high-throughput TCR immunosequencing, statistical association of individual TCRs with disease status, and machine learning. Typing coverage differed by locus: A, B, C, DRB1 and DQB1 were typed in roughly 620-630 donors, DQA1 in approximately 520, DPA1 in 600 to 610, and DPB1 in 400 to 490. HLA typing included class I and class II loci at four-digit resolution. To decide whether each TCR beta V gene segment behaved as functional or pseudogenic, an earlier analysis of some 540 of the donors relied on high-throughput TCR beta sequencing.

The cohort was made up of hundreds of healthy bone marrow donors. At the time of sampling, all cohort members were nominally healthy, though unrecorded immune exposures were likely present. The donor was CMV seropositive and was included in the group of around 300 seropositive cohort members. Each donor provided a peripheral blood sample, and peripheral blood mononuclear cells were used for TCR beta sequencing. Genomic DNA was extracted from the blood cell samples with the Qiagen DNeasy Blood Extraction Kit. The germline V gene encodes CDR1 MNHEY and CDR2 SMNVEV (reference sequence). V ends up 2 bases short and J 6 bases short, with an unmatched junction base count of 3. From the cysteine up to the phenylalanine, the CDR3 has a length of 15 residues. The sequence is cut down to CDR3 DNA, 45 bases in frame from base 1. On the study overall, not on this receptor specifically: In a later genetic analysis, fewer N-insertions in productive TCRs were reported among donors in an Asian-associated ancestry cluster than the roughly 700-donor mean. Broadly in line with IMGT annotations, most TCR beta V segments showed up in productive rearrangements about 90% or about 30% of the time in an earlier analysis of a few hundred of the donors. A cluster of highly shared sequence variants was judged likely to represent a technical artifact of the sequencing pipeline. Most CMV-associated TCR beta chains appeared to be HLA-restricted in a later analysis, and the HLA associations seemed to be driven largely by CMV exposure. A further reported finding was that TCR beta sequences accurately predicted the HLA-A and HLA-B alleles for most subjects in the first cohort. Cytomegalovirus status was reported to be diagnosed by the classifier with high specificity and sensitivity in both the original and validation cohorts. Because counts were too low, roughly 18 rarely observed V segments, including chromosome 9 orphons, were left out of the earlier analysis of about 500 of the donors. Most TCR sequences were observed very rarely across donors, whereas some public TCRs were present in many individuals. A later analysis reported that several top co-occurrence clusters appeared linked to parvovirus B19, influenza, CMV and Epstein-Barr virus. Linkage disequilibrium might explain the correlated functional status among segregating V segments, but an unknown experimental factor could not be ruled out. An association between a missense DCLRE1C variant and V-gene and J-gene trimming of TCR beta chains was found in a later genetic analysis and replicated in an independent cohort. Immune exposure information for the cohort was limited to CMV serostatus. In a later analysis, HLA-associated TCR beta chains were found to be more clonally expanded and to have lower generation probabilities than equally common non-associated chains. The study listed 164 TCR beta chains as associated with cytomegalovirus. This cohort had only TCR beta chains sequenced, and the lack of alpha or paired-chain data limited which features could be detected. Specific HLA alleles were associated with 16,951 TCR beta sequences at a false discovery rate of 0.05 in a later analysis. Strong co-occurrence of HLA alleles, especially DR and DQ, made assigning TCR associations to individual alleles difficult. The presence/absence analyses assumed that sequencing depth was roughly uniform across donors, and that assumption may not be true. Three of the identified cytomegalovirus-associated TCR beta chains were confirmed in vitro to be specific for cytomegalovirus antigens. The 87-base-pair reads could not distinguish some IMGT-functional V segments, including TRBV6-2 and TRBV6-3, so those segments were excluded. The authors suggested that the approach could potentially be extended to other disease states and immunological phenotypes. Because HLA typing was unavailable for some donors at each locus, only the typed subset was used in association tests. In a later analysis, the rate of TCR association differed among HLA loci, with DRB1 alleles having the most associated TCRs and HLA-C alleles having the fewest.

Receptor amplification or capture employed the immunoSEQ multiplex PCR assay. For the multiplex PCR, a mixture combining 60 forward primers for TCR Vbeta segments and 13 reverse primers for TCR Jbeta segments was used. A multiplex PCR assay on genomic DNA amplified the CDR3 region of rearranged TCR beta genes. The amplified TCR beta libraries were sequenced on the Illumina HiSeq System as 87-base-pair reads. Under the source paper's analysis protocol: In a later analysis, tens of millions of unique TCR beta chains were counted across the 500 to 850 repertoires, and roughly 11 million of these chains were shared by at least two donors. Raw reads were error-corrected and collapsed into unique sequences with a nearest-neighbor algorithm that merged closely related sequences to remove PCR and sequencing errors. V, D and J gene segments were assigned by aligning CDR3 sequences to IMGT reference sequences. Each retained sequence needed at least a six-nucleotide match to both a V gene segment and a J gene segment. Rearrangements were called productive when the CDR3 lacked stop codons and stayed in frame with V and J; all others were non-productive. Following IMGT convention, CDR3 was defined as the stretch from the second conserved V-encoded cysteine up to the conserved J-encoded phenylalanine. In an earlier analysis of more than 550 of the donors, sequences lacking an unambiguous match to a single V gene segment were excluded. An earlier analysis of a few hundred of the donors called V segments functional above 56.7% productive rearrangements and segregating when the between-donor standard deviation exceeded 5%. A statistical classification framework was built for diagnosing cytomegalovirus status from the catalog of TCR beta chain sequences. In a later analysis, TCR nucleotide sequences were compared against IMGT/GENE-DB human TR gene sequences so that V and J genes could be assigned. In a later analysis, CDR3 sequences and most-parsimonious VDJ recombination scenarios were assigned using the TCRdist pipeline. In a later analysis, every TCR beta chain was defined by the combination of its CDR3 amino acid sequence and its V-gene family, and reads without a unique V-gene family were dropped. A later analysis removed over 500 highly shared, low-generation-probability nucleotide sequences to deal with suspected cross-contamination and a sequencing artifact. In a later analysis, a clonal expansion index was calculated for each public chain from normalized within-repertoire ranks of inferred template counts. Generation probabilities in a later analysis came from a VDJ recombination model fitted to out-of-frame rearrangements, and those results were checked against IGoR. A later analysis scored TCR-TCR, TCR-HLA and TCR-CMV co-occurrence with hypergeometric tests, applying a repertoire-size bias correction to TCR pairs. False discovery rates were estimated in a later analysis by permuting HLA or CMV assignments 20 times. In a later analysis, co-occurring TCRs were grouped using DBSCAN, with TCRdist sequence similarity added in when clustering inside HLA-allele-positive subsets. Repertoires with fewer than 30,000 or more than 120,000 public chains were left out of co-occurrence clustering, as were about 5 repertoires with anomalous nucleotide sharing. As stored in TCRdb, this immuneACCESS dataset retains in-frame rearrangements with V and J assigned. A fraction of the clones does not appear; measured against another copy, unresolved V genes explain less than half of the discrepancy, and the remainder lacks a known reason. The V and J calls and clone size were taken over from that table, and D and trimming were inferred from the DNA. This sample lists 80,000 to 95,000 clones; nearly 70% were detected once. The ten top clones hold around 16% of the sample.

Of note for this clone: No cognate antigen has been identified for it. Base qualities are missing; no much larger clone stands one base away.

The sample comprised PBMCs. Recombination connected TRBV27 to TRBJ2-1; TRBD2 lines up with 11 middle nucleotides. The clonotype was recovered from a woman in her forties or fifties in good health and CMV-seropositive. The CDR3 protein is CASSLGGLAVNEQFF. The bases are TGTGCCAGCAGTTTAGGGGGACTAGCGGTCAATGAGCAGTTCTTC.